The present T cell receptor (beta chain) was sequenced within a study of response to subunit inactivated influenza vaccine. Notes on the study in general: It was suggested by the authors that few new T cells are recruited by each seasonal influenza vaccination.

TCRdb independently ran MiXCR on the RT-PCR reads; one entry per CDR3 protein. The sample holds under 850,000 distinct CDR3 sequences, approximately 17% seen once. On this clonotype: As yet, its antigen is unknown.

The V gene lost 8 bases and the J gene lost 0 bases, with 13 bases spanning the gap. CDR1 is ENHRY and CDR2 is SYGVKD in the germline V gene. This CDR3 comprises 14 residues. Here the sequenced sample was PBMCs from blood, taken roughly 5 days after vaccination. This chain links TRBV10-3 with TRBJ2-5; the D gene is possibly TRBD2 (5 bases). This TCR derives from a man aged 50 or older who received an inactivated influenza vaccine. This chain's CDR3 is CAIGEGSNQETQYF. The DNA for the CDR3 is TGTGCCATCGGCGAAGGGAGCAACCAAGAGACCCAGTACTTC.